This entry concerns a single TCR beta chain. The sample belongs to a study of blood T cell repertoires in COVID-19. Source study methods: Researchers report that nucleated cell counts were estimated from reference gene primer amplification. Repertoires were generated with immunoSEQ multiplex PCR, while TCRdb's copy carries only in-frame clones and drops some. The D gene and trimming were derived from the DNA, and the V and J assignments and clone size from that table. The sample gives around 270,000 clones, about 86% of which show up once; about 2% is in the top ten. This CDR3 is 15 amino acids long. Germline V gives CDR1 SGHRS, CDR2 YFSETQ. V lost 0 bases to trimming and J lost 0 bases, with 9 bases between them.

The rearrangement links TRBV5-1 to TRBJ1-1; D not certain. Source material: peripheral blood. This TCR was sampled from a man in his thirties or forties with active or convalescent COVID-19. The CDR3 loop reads CASSLESTMNTEAFF. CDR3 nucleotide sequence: TGCGCCAGCAGCTTGGAGAGCACCATGAACACTGAAGCTTTCTTT.